The subject of this entry is one TCR beta chain. The sample belongs to a study of blood T cell repertoires in COVID-19. As for the study in general: There were acute and convalescent COVID-19 samples, and they came from the United States, Italy and Spain.

The CDR3 contains 12 residues. Trimming removed 5 bases from V and 5 bases from J, with 7 bases in between. Original data processing: Amplified reference gene primers provided the basis for estimating nucleated cell counts. Profiled with immunoSEQ multiplex PCR; TCRdb holds only in-frame clones, not every one. That table gives V, J and clone size, and the DNA gave D and trimming. The sample lists over 75,000 clones, 83% occurring once. This sequence originates from a human donor in a cohort sampled during active COVID-19. The genes are TRBV12-3 or TRBV12-4 and TRBJ1-5; D ambiguous. Sequencing was done on a sample of peripheral blood. The CDR3 DNA follows: TGTGCCAGCAGTCTGTTTGATCAGCCCCAGCATTTT. Amino acids: CASSLFDQPQHF.